This entry lists 21 T cell receptor beta chains sequenced from one sample in a study of blood T cell repertoires in COVID-19 (TCRdb year 2020). The library came from the immunoSEQ multiplex PCR assay. Sourced from immuneACCESS, this table was stored by TCRdb with only in-frame sequences that have V and J called. A share of the clones is absent; for the studies checked, an unresolved V gene accounts for under half, and the remainder has no known explanation. This sample holds approximately 350,000 clones; roughly nine tenths were observed only once. Of the sample, roughly 3% is held by the ten largest clones. Sequenced input: PBMCs or T cells enriched from blood (not recorded which). The source is a woman aged 25 to 39 who had recovered from COVID-19.

V is TRBV7-9 and J is TRBJ2-5; the match to TRBD1 covers 7 bases. Germline loops: CDR1 SEHNR, CDR2 FQNEAQ (reference sequence). This CDR3 is built from 16 residues. V was pared by 6 bases and J by 0 bases, with 10 bases of the junction left unmatched. This chain's CDR3 is CASSSDGTEYQETQYF. In DNA, the CDR3 is TGTGCCAGCAGTTCGGACGGGACAGAGTACCAAGAGACCCAGTACTTC.

This chain uses TRBV7-2 with TRBJ2-3, with TRBD2 identical over 12 bases. The V gene's germline CDR1 is SGHTA and CDR2 FQGNSA. The V segment lost 6 bases and the J segment 0 bases; nucleotides outside the gene matches: 7. The CDR3 spans 17 residues. CDR3 protein: CASSYRTSGTSTDTQYF. In nucleotides, the CDR3 is TGTGCCAGCAGTTACCGGACTAGCGGGACCAGCACAGATACGCAGTATTTT.

The V call is TRBV5-1, the J call TRBJ1-6; D is perhaps TRBD1 (6 bases). Germline V gene data show CDR1 as SGHRS and CDR2 as YFSETQ. The ends were cut back, 0 bases at V and 2 bases at J, with 12 bases in the middle. The CDR3 is 17 amino acids. In DNA form, the CDR3 reads TGCGCCAGCAGCTTGGGATTTCAGGGGACCTATAATTCACCCCTCCACTTT. This encodes CASSLGFQGTYNSPLHF.

The rearrangement joins TRBV24-1 to TRBJ2-2; TRBD2 might be the D (6 bases). The CDR3 extends over 15 amino acids. V was pared by 4 bases and J by 7 bases, with 15 bases between. Per the germline V gene, CDR1 is KGHDR and CDR2 is SFDVKD. CDR3: CATSEPGLGGGELFF. The DNA of the CDR3 is TGTGCCACCAGTGAACCGGGCCTCGGGGGCGGGGAGCTGTTTTTT.

The gene calls are TRBV10-3 and TRBJ2-5; possible D gene TRBD2, 7 bases. V was pared by 10 bases and J by 5 bases, with 26 bases between. Per germline, CDR1 ENHRY and CDR2 SYGVKD. The CDR3 has 16 residues. Here the CDR3 reads CATRSDDGGPWETQYF. In DNA, the CDR3 is TGTGCCACAAGGAGTGACGACGGGGGGCCATGGGAGACCCAGTACTTC.

The chain recombines TRBV9 with TRBJ2-7; 9 bases map to TRBD2. CDR3 length: 16 residues. V was clipped by 0 bases and J by 5 bases; unmatched bases: 9. Germline V gene lookup returns CDR1 SGDLS and CDR2 YYNGEE. CDR3 in amino acids: CASSVGGLAGYNEQYF. In nucleotides, the CDR3 is TGTGCCAGCAGCGTAGGAGGCCTAGCGGGATACAACGAGCAGTACTTC.

This chain links TRBV28 with TRBJ1-2; TRBD1 matches 9 bases. This CDR3 has 14 amino acids. Germline trimming cut 6 bases from V and 4 bases from J; bases unmatched to any gene: 6. Germline V gene sequence: CDR1 MDHEN, CDR2 SYDVKM. The CDR3 loop is CASSPGQGPYGYTF. As DNA, the CDR3 is TGTGCCAGCAGCCCGGGACAGGGTCCCTATGGCTACACCTTC.

This clone appeared once. The chain uses TRBV28 and TRBJ2-7; TRBD1 matches at 9 bases. Germline trimming cut 5 bases from V and 6 bases from J; bases unmatched to any gene: 5. Germline CDR1 reads MDHEN; CDR2 reads SYDVKM. This CDR3 has 13 amino acids. CDR3 sequence: CASSLTGGAEQYF. DNA of the CDR3: TGTGCCAGCAGTCTTACAGGGGGCGCCGAGCAGTACTTC.

The genes are TRBV10-3 and TRBJ2-5; TRBD1 matches 11 bases. The CDR3 totals 15 residues. V shed 5 bases and J 3 bases; nucleotides not matched to a gene: 5. In germline, CDR1 is ENHRY, CDR2 SYGVKD. The CDR3 sequence: CAISRTGGEEETQYF. As DNA, the CDR3 is TGTGCCATCAGTAGGACAGGGGGCGAAGAAGAGACCCAGTACTTC.

V is TRBV10-3 and J is TRBJ1-6; D not certain. Germline V gene sequence: CDR1 ENHRY, CDR2 SYGVKD. Trimming pared 2 bases from V and 8 bases from J, leaving 7 bases between. The CDR3 sequence is 13 residues long. The CDR3 coding sequence is TGTGCCATCAGTGAGGGTAGTGATTCACCCCTCCACTTT. This encodes CAISEGSDSPLHF.

V and J are TRBV28 and TRBJ1-2; D ambiguous. CDR1 is MDHEN and CDR2 is SYDVKM in the germline V gene. CDR3 length: 13 amino acids. The V gene lost 3 bases and the J gene lost 4 bases, with 9 bases spanning the gap. CDR3 DNA: TGTGCCAGCAGTTTGAGGCAATTCTATGGCTACACCTTC. This codes for CASSLRQFYGYTF.

This clone was counted only a few times. V and J are TRBV11-1 and TRBJ2-7, with a possible D match to TRBD1 (6 bases). Trimming shortened V by 5 bases and J by 4 bases, and 12 bases separated the two germline ends. Germline values: CDR1 SGHAT, CDR2 FQDESV (reference sequence). The length of the CDR3 is 13 residues. CDR3 region: CASSAGGPYEQYF. The CDR3 DNA is TGTGCCAGCAGCGCTGGGGGCCCATACGAGCAGTACTTC.

V and J are TRBV6-5 and TRBJ2-7; possible D gene TRBD2, 5 bases. Deletions cut 7 bases from V and 5 bases from J, with 15 bases between. Germline V gene data show CDR1 as MNHEY and CDR2 as SVGAGI. The CDR3 totals 13 residues. The CDR3 sequence: CASTIKLENEQYF. CDR3 nucleotides: TGTGCCAGCACCATAAAACTAGAGAACGAGCAGTACTTC.

The chain links TRBV20-1 to TRBJ2-1; D is uncertain. Trimming cost V 5 bases and J 3 bases, with 5 bases left between them. CDR3 size: 11 residues. Germline loops: CDR1 DFQATT, CDR2 SNEGSKA (reference sequence). The CDR3 DNA reads as TGCAGTGCTTCCAACTACAATGAGCAGTTCTTC. This sequence encodes CSASNYNEQFF.

This sequence joins TRBV6-5 and TRBJ1-2; 11 bases map to TRBD1. Germline V gives CDR1 MNHEY, CDR2 SVGAGI. The CDR3 runs 12 residues. V lost 7 bases to trimming and J lost 8 bases; unmatched junction nucleotides: 3. Here the CDR3 reads CASIGTGGGYTF. Here the CDR3 DNA reads TGTGCCAGCATCGGGACAGGGGGAGGCTACACCTTC.

The rearrangement uses TRBV7-8 and TRBJ2-1; 9 positions match TRBD2. The CDR3 totals 17 residues. Germline lookup yields CDR1 SGHVS and CDR2 FQNEAQ. J gave up 7 bases and V 1 base, and 11 bases lay outside the gene matches. CDR3 coding DNA: TGTGCCAGCAGCTTAGTATTTGCGGGGGGGGCAAATAATGAGCAGTTCTTC. Translating gives CASSLVFAGGANNEQFF.

The chain recombines TRBV28 with TRBJ2-7, with D maybe TRBD1 (5 bases). CDR3 length: 14 residues. Germline lookup yields CDR1 MDHEN and CDR2 SYDVKM. V lost 4 bases to trimming and J lost 4 bases, with 14 bases between them. The CDR3 reads CASSSAGNPYEQYF. CDR3 bases: TGTGCCAGCAGTTCGGCAGGGAATCCTTACGAGCAGTACTTC.

This chain uses TRBV18 with TRBJ2-4; possibly TRBD1 for D (6 bases). The CDR3 runs to 16 residues. CDR1 and CDR2 from the germline V gene are KGHSH and LQKENI. V was clipped by 0 bases and J by 3 bases, with 12 bases between them. Written as DNA, the CDR3 is TGTGCCAGCTCACCACCGGGGACATCGATCAAAAACATTCAGTACTTC. Residues: CASSPPGTSIKNIQYF. Full variable domain (missing parts from reference TRBV18 and TRBJ2-4): NAGVMQNPRHLVRRRGQEARLRCSPMKGHSHVYWYRQLPEEGLKFMVYLQKENIIDESGMPKERFSAEFPKEGPSILRIQQVVRGDSAAYFCASSPPGTSIKNIQYFGAGTRLSVL.

The V call is TRBV7-8, the J call TRBJ1-4; D gene uncertain. The CDR3 has 16 amino acids. Germline loops: CDR1 SGHVS, CDR2 FQNEAQ. V lost 4 bases and J lost 5, with 17 bases in between. The CDR3, as DNA: TGTGCCAGCAGCTCCGAAACCGGGTCCTTAAATGAAAAACTGTTTTTT. Translation gives CASSSETGSLNEKLFF.

V is TRBV5-1 and J is TRBJ2-3, with a tentative D call TRBD2 (7 bases). Trimming took off 0 bases at V and 5 bases at J, with 13 bases between the two ends. CDR1 is SGHRS and CDR2 is YFSETQ in the germline V gene. The length of the CDR3 is 15 residues. The CDR3, as DNA: TGCGCCAGCAGCTTGGGGAGGGGGGGCGAAGATACGCAGTATTTT. Translated, it gives CASSLGRGGEDTQYF.

The chain couples TRBV7-8 to TRBJ1-3, with 8 nucleotides matching TRBD1. The CDR3 length is 15 residues. Germline lookup yields CDR1 SGHVS and CDR2 FQNEAQ. V was pared by 4 bases and J by 9 bases, with 11 bases of the junction left unmatched. CDR3 coding DNA: TGTGCCAGCAGCTCGGAGGGACAGGTCCTCGGCACCATATATTTT. It translates to CASSSEGQVLGTIYF.